The 2 T cell receptor beta chains given below trace back to one sample, sequenced in a study of ipilimumab plus nivolumab after autologous stem cell transplantation. Measured with immunoSEQ multiplex PCR; TCRdb has only the in-frame clones, and not every one. The table has fewer than 95,000 clones, about 83% seen once. The specimen comprised PBMCs, sampled in a trial of ipilimumab plus nivolumab as post-transplant consolidation. These receptors originate from a male donor with diffuse large B-cell lymphoma.

The gene calls are TRBV4-2 and TRBJ2-7; maybe TRBD2 (5 bases). The CDR3 extends over 17 amino acids. V shed 0 bases and J shed 0 bases, with 15 bases lying between them. Germline lookup yields CDR1 LGHNA and CDR2 YNFKEQ. CDR3 amino acids: CASSQDWGASHSYEQYF. CDR3 in DNA: TGTGCCAGCAGCCAAGACTGGGGAGCGAGTCACTCCTACGAGCAGTACTTC.

This rearrangement joins TRBV2 to TRBJ2-3; no definite D call. V dropped 1 base and J dropped 9 bases, with 8 bases sitting between them. CDR3 length: 12 amino acids. Germline V CDR1 and CDR2: SNHLY, FYNNEI. DNA for the CDR3: TGTGCCAGCAGTGAAGAGGGTACCACGCAGTATTTT. Protein: CASSEEGTTQYF.